This T cell receptor (beta chain) appears in the sequencing data of a study of shared clonotypes between healthy human individuals. TCRdb's table, derived via immunoSEQ multiplex PCR, lists solely in-frame clones and lacks some. The table lists approximately 1.5 million clones, 98% to 99% of them singletons. Trimming took 6 bases from V and 2 from J; bases not matched to a gene: 5. The CDR3 spans 14 residues. Germline V gene data show CDR1 as LNHDA and CDR2 as SQIVND (reference sequence). The rearrangement links TRBV19 to TRBJ2-7, with 9 bases lining up with TRBD1. Material: naive CD4+ T cells sorted from blood. Subset meaning: CD45RA+ positively selected. The receptor's source is a man under 40 in good health. CDR3 sequence: CASSRQGVPYEQYF. The CDR3, as DNA: TGTGCCAGTAGCCGACAGGGGGTCCCCTACGAGCAGTACTTC.